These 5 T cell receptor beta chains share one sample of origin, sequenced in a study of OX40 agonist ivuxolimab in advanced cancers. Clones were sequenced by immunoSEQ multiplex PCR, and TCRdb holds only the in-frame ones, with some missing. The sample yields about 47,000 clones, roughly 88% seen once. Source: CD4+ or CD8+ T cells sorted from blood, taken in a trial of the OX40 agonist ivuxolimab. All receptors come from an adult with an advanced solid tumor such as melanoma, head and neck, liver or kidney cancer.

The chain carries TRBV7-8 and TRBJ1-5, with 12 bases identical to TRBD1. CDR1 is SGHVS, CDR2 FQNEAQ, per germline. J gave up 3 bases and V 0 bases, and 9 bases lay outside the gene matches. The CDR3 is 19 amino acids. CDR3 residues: CASSLARKGTGGVNQPQHF. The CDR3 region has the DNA TGTGCCAGCAGCTTAGCGCGTAAGGGGACAGGGGGCGTCAATCAGCCCCAGCATTTT.

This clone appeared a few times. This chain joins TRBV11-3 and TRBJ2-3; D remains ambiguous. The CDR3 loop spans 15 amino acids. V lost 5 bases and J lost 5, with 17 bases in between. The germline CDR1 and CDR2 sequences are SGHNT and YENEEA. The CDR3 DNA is TGTGCCAGCAGCCACCACTCAGCGAACCGAGATACGCAGTATTTT. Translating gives CASSHHSANRDTQYF.

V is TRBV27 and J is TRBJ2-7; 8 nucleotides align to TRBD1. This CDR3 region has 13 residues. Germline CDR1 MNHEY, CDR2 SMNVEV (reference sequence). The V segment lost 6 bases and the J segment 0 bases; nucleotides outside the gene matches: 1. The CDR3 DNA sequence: TGTGCCAGCAGGACAGGGGTCTCCTACGAGCAGTACTTC. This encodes CASRTGVSYEQYF.

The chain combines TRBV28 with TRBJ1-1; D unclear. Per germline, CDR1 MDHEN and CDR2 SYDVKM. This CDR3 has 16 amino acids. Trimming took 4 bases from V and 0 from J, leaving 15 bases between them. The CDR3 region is CASSSGPRGMNTEAFF. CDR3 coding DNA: TGTGCCAGCAGTTCCGGGCCCCGCGGGATGAACACTGAAGCTTTCTTT.

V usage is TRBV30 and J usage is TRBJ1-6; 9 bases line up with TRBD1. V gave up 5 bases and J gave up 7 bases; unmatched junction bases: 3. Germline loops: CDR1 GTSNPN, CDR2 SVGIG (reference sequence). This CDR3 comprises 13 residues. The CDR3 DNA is TGTGCCTGGGGACAGGGGTGGAATTCACCCCTCCACTTT. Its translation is CAWGQGWNSPLHF.